This TCR beta chain was obtained from a study of blood T cell repertoires in COVID-19. Data came from immunoSEQ multiplex PCR; TCRdb stores just in-frame clones and leaves some out. The data show about 360,000 clones, over 70% seen once. V was pared by 6 bases and J by 0 bases, with 14 bases between. CDR3 length: 15 residues. Germline lookup yields CDR1 MNHEY and CDR2 SVGAGI. The gene calls are TRBV6-5 and TRBJ1-1, with D hard to call. The sequence was collected from a man aged 25-45 years with active or convalescent COVID-19. Source material: peripheral blood. CDR3 bases: TGTGCCAGCAGCATCCGTCGCGGGCTGAACACTGAAGCTTTCTTT. Its translation is CASSIRRGLNTEAFF.